What follows are 20 T cell receptor beta chains derived from one specimen sequenced in a study of PD-L1 blockade in urothelial cancer. The protocol was immunoSEQ multiplex PCR, while the TCRdb copy is restricted to in-frame clones and leaves out a portion. The sample records 75,000 to 100,000 clones, less than 85% being singletons. Indicated time point: peripheral blood 6 weeks after treatment start. This specimen was PBMCs, taken around atezolizumab (anti-PD-L1) treatment. The receptors were gathered from a man aged 65-85 years with urothelial cancer.

The chain recombines TRBV7-3 with TRBJ2-1; the match to TRBD2 covers 8 bases. CDR1 is SGHTA and CDR2 is FQGTGA in the germline V gene. The CDR3 extends over 15 amino acids. V gave up 5 bases and J gave up 10 bases; unmatched junction bases: 13. CDR3 region: CASSPIAGGSDEQFF. The CDR3 DNA reads TGTGCCAGCAGCCCAATTGCGGGAGGCTCTGACGAGCAGTTCTTC.

The rearrangement joins TRBV21-1 to TRBJ2-2; the table names TRBD2, a call not compared with the DNA. TRBV21-1 is recorded as a pseudogene. The CDR3 runs 18 residues. CDR3 DNA: TGTGCCAGCAGCAAAGAGGGGCTAGCGGGAGCGGATGCCGGGGAGCTGTTTTTT. Translated: CASSKEGLAGADAGELFF.

V gene TRBV4-1 combines with J gene TRBJ2-2, with 13 bases lining up with TRBD2. Germline CDR1 and CDR2: MGHRA and YSYEKL. The ends lost 4 bases at V and 5 bases at J; junction bases unmatched: 4. The CDR3 is 16 amino acids. The CDR3 is CASSPGTSGATGELFF. The CDR3 DNA sequence: TGCGCCAGCAGCCCTGGGACTAGCGGGGCTACCGGGGAGCTGTTTTTT.

This clone was seen just once. This sequence joins TRBV6-1 and TRBJ2-2; TRBD2 is a possible D gene (7 bases). Per germline, CDR1 MNHNS and CDR2 SASEGT. V was pared by 2 bases and J by 2 bases, with 12 bases between. The CDR3 is 16 residues long. Here the CDR3 reads CASSERGGTNTGELFF. As DNA, the CDR3 is TGTGCCAGCAGTGAAAGGGGGGGTACCAACACCGGGGAGCTGTTTTTT.

V usage is TRBV15 and J usage is TRBJ2-1; unclear D gene. Trimming took 4 bases from V and 7 from J, leaving 11 bases between them. CDR1 is LNHNV and CDR2 is YYDKDF in the germline V gene (reference sequence). The CDR3 contains 13 residues. The chain's CDR3 is CATSTDWSNEQFF. The CDR3 DNA reads as TGTGCCACCAGCACTGATTGGAGTAATGAGCAGTTCTTC.

The V gene is TRBV5-5, the J gene TRBJ2-3, with D perhaps TRBD2 (5 bases). The CDR3 contains 13 residues. Germline CDR1 is SGHKS and CDR2 is YYEKEE (reference sequence). V lost 3 bases to trimming and J lost 2 bases, with 7 bases between them. The CDR3 loop reads CASSSSTTDTQYF. CDR3 bases: TGTGCCAGCAGCTCTAGCACCACAGATACGCAGTATTTT.

This clone has just one count. V and J are TRBV18 and TRBJ2-7; a possible D gene is TRBD1 (5 bases). V gave up 2 bases and J gave up 3 bases, with 8 bases separating them. Germline CDR1 KGHSH, CDR2 LQKENI. CDR3 length: 13 residues. Here the CDR3 DNA reads TGTGCCAGCTCACCAGGGGCCCTCTACGAGCAGTACTTC. Translation gives CASSPGALYEQYF.

The chain has TRBV19 and TRBJ2-3, with 8 bases fitting TRBD2. J was trimmed by 3 bases and V by 7 bases; bases with no gene match: 9. Germline lookup yields CDR1 LNHDA and CDR2 SQIVND (reference sequence). The CDR3 has 15 amino acids. CDR3: CASTPVVAGTDTQYF. CDR3 sequence (DNA): TGTGCCAGTACCCCGGTGGTAGCGGGGACAGATACGCAGTATTTT.

This chain joins TRBV5-1 and TRBJ2-3; TRBD2 aligns across 11 bases. With 4 bases clipped from V and 1 base from J, the junction kept 11 bases outside the gene matches. CDR3 length: 18 amino acids. The V gene's germline CDR1 is SGHRS and CDR2 YFSETQ. The chain's CDR3 is CASSQNTLLAGGTDTQYF. CDR3 coding DNA: TGCGCCAGCAGCCAGAACACCTTACTAGCGGGGGGCACAGATACGCAGTATTTT. The full variable domain, its missing parts supplied by reference TRBV5-1 and TRBJ2-3, is KAGVTQTPRYLIKTRGQQVTLSCSPISGHRSVSWYQQTPGQGLQFLFEYFSETQRNKGNFPGRFSGRQFSNSRSEMNVSTLELGDSALYLCASSQNTLLAGGTDTQYFGPGTRLTVL.

The V and J genes are TRBV27 and TRBJ1-6, with D unclear. V was trimmed by 0 bases and J by 5 bases, leaving 8 bases between them. Per germline, CDR1 MNHEY and CDR2 SMNVEV (reference sequence). This CDR3 has 15 amino acids. CDR3 region: CASSLSSGHNSPLHF. The CDR3 bases are TGTGCCAGCAGTTTATCGAGCGGACATAATTCACCCCTCCACTTT.

The chain is built from TRBV27 and TRBJ2-6, with TRBD1 identical over 10 bases. Per the germline V gene, CDR1 is MNHEY and CDR2 is SMNVEV (reference sequence). J lost 9 bases, V lost 4 bases, and 9 bases had no gene match. The CDR3 has 16 amino acids. CDR3 sequence reads: CASSSQTGGAFNVLTF. Here the CDR3 DNA reads TGTGCCAGCAGTTCTCAGACAGGGGGCGCGTTCAACGTCCTGACTTTC.

The chain employs TRBV18 and TRBJ2-5; TRBD1 aligns across 7 bases. CDR3 length: 12 residues. Germline CDR1 KGHSH, CDR2 LQKENI. Trimming at V came to 8 bases and at J to 1 base, leaving 1 base not matched to a gene. The CDR3 bases are TGTGCCAGCCGGGACAGCCAAGAGACCCAGTACTTC. It codes for CASRDSQETQYF. Filled out from reference TRBV18 and TRBJ2-5, the complete variable domain reads NAGVMQNPRHLVRRRGQEARLRCSPMKGHSHVYWYRQLPEEGLKFMVYLQKENIIDESGMPKERFSAEFPKEGPSILRIQQVVRGDSAAYFCASRDSQETQYFGPGTRLLVL.

The rearrangement uses TRBV9 and TRBJ2-3, with 13 bases that match TRBD2. CDR3 size: 16 residues. Looked up from germline, CDR1 is SGDLS and CDR2 is YYNGEE. Losses at the gene ends were 4 bases for V and 6 bases for J; bases not matched to a gene: 8. DNA for the CDR3: TGTGCCAGCAGCCCTACTAGCGGGGGGGCGCGGGATACGCAGTATTTT. Protein sequence: CASSPTSGGARDTQYF.

V and J are TRBV11-3 and TRBJ2-7; the match to TRBD2 covers 7 bases. J lost 0 bases, V lost 0 bases, and 5 bases had no gene match. Germline lookup yields CDR1 SGHNT and CDR2 YENEEA. This CDR3 has 16 amino acids. The DNA for the CDR3 is TGTGCCAGCAGCTTAGAAACGGGCGGGGGCTCCTACGAGCAGTACTTC. As protein: CASSLETGGGSYEQYF.

V and J are TRBV6-1 and TRBJ1-2; 8 bases fit TRBD1. Looked up from germline, CDR1 is MNHNS and CDR2 is SASEGT. The CDR3 spans 12 residues. Trimming took 7 bases from V and 6 from J; bases not matched to a gene: 4. The DNA of the CDR3 is TGTGCCAGCAACCCGGACAGGGATGGCTACACCTTC. Its translation: CASNPDRDGYTF.

The rearrangement links TRBV5-1 to TRBJ2-2; D may be TRBD1 (5 bases). Looked up from germline, CDR1 is SGHRS and CDR2 is YFSETQ. This CDR3 spans 15 amino acids. Between the trimmed V and J ends, which lost 1 base and 2 bases, there was a span of 9 bases. This CDR3 is CASSLSGSNTGELFF. For the CDR3, the DNA is TGCGCCAGCAGCTTGTCAGGGTCAAACACCGGGGAGCTGTTTTTT.

The rearrangement uses TRBV6-1 and TRBJ1-5; a possible D gene is TRBD1 (6 bases). CDR3 length equals 14 residues. Between the trimmed V and J ends, which lost 1 base and 9 bases, there was a span of 13 bases. Germline assignment: CDR1 MNHNS and CDR2 SASEGT. The CDR3 sequence is CASSEGTTGPPQHF. CDR3 DNA: TGTGCCAGCAGTGAAGGGACCACAGGGCCGCCCCAGCATTTT.

The chain employs TRBV27 and TRBJ1-1, with 9 bases aligning to TRBD1. Trimming removed 6 bases from V and 8 bases from J; junction bases left unmatched: 16. CDR1 and CDR2 from the germline V gene are MNHEY and SMNVEV (reference sequence). This CDR3 region has 16 residues. The CDR3 nucleotides read TGTGCCAGCAGAACCACCGCGGGGACAGGGCCGTCAGAAGCTTTCTTT. It codes for CASRTTAGTGPSEAFF.

The genes are TRBV7-9 and TRBJ1-5, with 10 positions matching TRBD1. Per germline, CDR1 SEHNR and CDR2 FQNEAQ (reference sequence). The CDR3 consists of 15 residues. V trimming: 5 bases; J trimming: 6 bases; junction bases outside the gene matches: 7. DNA of the CDR3: TGTGCCAGCAGCCTGACAGGGGGCAGAGGTCAGCCCCAGCATTTT. Protein sequence: CASSLTGGRGQPQHF.

The chain combines TRBV5-5 with TRBJ2-7; a possible D gene is TRBD1 (5 bases). V was trimmed by 4 bases and J by 7 bases, leaving 18 bases between them. Germline V CDR1 and CDR2: SGHKS, YYEKEE (reference sequence). The CDR3 length is 14 residues. The CDR3 here is CASSVEQVVKEQYF. DNA of the CDR3: TGTGCCAGCAGCGTAGAACAGGTTGTGAAAGAGCAGTACTTC.